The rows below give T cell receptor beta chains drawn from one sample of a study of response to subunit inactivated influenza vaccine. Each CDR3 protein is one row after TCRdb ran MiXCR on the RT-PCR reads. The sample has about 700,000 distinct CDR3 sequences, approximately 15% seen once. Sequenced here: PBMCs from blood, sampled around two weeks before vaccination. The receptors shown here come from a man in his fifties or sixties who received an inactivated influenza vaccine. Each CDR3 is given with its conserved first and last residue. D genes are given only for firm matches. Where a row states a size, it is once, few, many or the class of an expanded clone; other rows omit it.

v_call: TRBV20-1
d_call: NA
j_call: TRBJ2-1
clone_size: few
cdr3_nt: TGCAGTGCTAGACCACAGGGTGGAAGAAATGAGCAGTTCTTC
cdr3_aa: CSARPQGGRNEQFF

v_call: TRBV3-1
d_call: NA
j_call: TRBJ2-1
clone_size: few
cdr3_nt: TGTGCCAGCAGCCAAGAAGGGTGGGGGAGGTCAGATGAGCAGTTCTTC
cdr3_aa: CASSQEGWGRSDEQFF

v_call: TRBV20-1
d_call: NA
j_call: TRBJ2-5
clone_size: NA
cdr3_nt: TGCAGTGCGACGGGACGGTCGCAAGAGACCCAGTACTTC
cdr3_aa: CSATGRSQETQYF

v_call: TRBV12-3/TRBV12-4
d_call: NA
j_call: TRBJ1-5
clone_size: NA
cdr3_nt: TGTGCCAGCAGTTTAGGGGTGGCGGCAGTTATCCAGCCCCAGCATTTT
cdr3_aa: CASSLGVAAVIQPQHF

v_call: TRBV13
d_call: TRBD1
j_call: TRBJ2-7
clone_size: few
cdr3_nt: TGTGCCAGCAGCTTAAGTCTTGGGACAGAGGCTGTTCGCGAGCAGTACTTC
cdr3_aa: CASSLSLGTEAVREQYF

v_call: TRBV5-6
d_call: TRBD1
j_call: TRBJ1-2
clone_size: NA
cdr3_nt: TGTGCCAGCAGCATGGGACAGCTTGGCTACACCTTC
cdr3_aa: CASSMGQLGYTF

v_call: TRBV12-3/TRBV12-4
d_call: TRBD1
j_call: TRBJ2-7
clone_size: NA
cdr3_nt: TGTGCCAGCAGTCCTCTCGGGACAGGGGGTTCCCACGAGCAGTACTTC
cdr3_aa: CASSPLGTGGSHEQYF

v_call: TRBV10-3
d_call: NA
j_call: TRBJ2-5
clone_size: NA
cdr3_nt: TGTGCCACCCTCGGTGTACAAGAGACCCAGTACTTC
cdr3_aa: CATLGVQETQYF

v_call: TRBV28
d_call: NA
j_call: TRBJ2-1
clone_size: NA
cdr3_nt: TGTGCCAGCAGTGCCGAGGAGGGAACCTACAATGAGCAGTTCTTC
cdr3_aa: CASSAEEGTYNEQFF

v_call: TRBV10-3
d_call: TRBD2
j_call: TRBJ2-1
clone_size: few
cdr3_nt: TGTGCCTCTACTAGCGGGGCCGGTGAGCAGTTCTTC
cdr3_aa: CASTSGAGEQFF

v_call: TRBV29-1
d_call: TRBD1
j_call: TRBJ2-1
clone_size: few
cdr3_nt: TGCAGCGTTCCGGGACAGGGGGTTAAGGAATTCTCCTACAATGAGCAGTTCTTC
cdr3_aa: CSVPGQGVKEFSYNEQFF

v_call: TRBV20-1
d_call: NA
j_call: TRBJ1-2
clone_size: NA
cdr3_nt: TGCAGTGCTAGAGTTCCGGACGGCAACTATGGCTACACCTTC
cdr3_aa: CSARVPDGNYGYTF

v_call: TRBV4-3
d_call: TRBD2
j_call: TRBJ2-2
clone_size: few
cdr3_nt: TGCGCCAGCAGCCAGCTGACTAGCGGGAACACCGGGGAGCTGTTTTTT
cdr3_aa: CASSQLTSGNTGELFF

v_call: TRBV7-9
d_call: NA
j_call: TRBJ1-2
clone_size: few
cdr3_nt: TGTGCCAGCAGTCCCGGGGCCTATGGCTACACCTTC
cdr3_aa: CASSPGAYGYTF

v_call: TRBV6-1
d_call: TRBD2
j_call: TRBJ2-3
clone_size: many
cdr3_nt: TGTGCCAGCAGTCGAACCAAGACTCTCAGCGGGGCAGATACGCAGTATTTT
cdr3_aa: CASSRTKTLSGADTQYF